This TCR beta chain was recovered during a study of patients and donors after allogeneic stem cell transplantation. CDR3 length: 15 amino acids. Germline values: CDR1 DFQATT, CDR2 SNEGSKA (reference sequence). Trimming stripped 7 bases from V and 2 bases from J, with 17 bases between. TCRdb re-called the RT-PCR reads with MiXCR, one entry per CDR3 protein. Here the sample spans roughly 960,000 distinct CDR3 sequences, about 20% being singletons. This clonotype was picked up a small number of times. This TCR was recovered from a human donor who was either an allogeneic HSCT recipient or a stem cell or donor lymphocyte infusion donor (not recorded which). It is not recorded whose cells these are; they may come from a transplant donor. Sequenced input: blood, either unsorted or a sorted T cell fraction (not recorded which). This sequence joins TRBV20-1 and TRBJ2-2; D is tentatively TRBD1 or TRBD2 (6 bases each). CDR3 DNA: TGCAGTGTTACGGGGGCGCTGATTAACACCGGGGAGCTGTTTTTT. It is translated as CSVTGALINTGELFF.